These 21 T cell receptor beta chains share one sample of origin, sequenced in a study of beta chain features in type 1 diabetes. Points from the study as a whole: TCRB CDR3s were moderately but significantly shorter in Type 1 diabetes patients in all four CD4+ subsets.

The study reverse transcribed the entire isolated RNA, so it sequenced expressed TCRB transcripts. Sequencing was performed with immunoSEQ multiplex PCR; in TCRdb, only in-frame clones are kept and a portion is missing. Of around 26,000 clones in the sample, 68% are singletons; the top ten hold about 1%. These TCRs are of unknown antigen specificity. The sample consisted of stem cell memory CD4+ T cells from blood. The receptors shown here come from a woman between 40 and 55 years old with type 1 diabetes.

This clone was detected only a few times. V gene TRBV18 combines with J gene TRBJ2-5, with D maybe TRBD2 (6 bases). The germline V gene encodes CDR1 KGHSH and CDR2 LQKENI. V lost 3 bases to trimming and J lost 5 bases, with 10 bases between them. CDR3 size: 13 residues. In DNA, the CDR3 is TGTGCCAGCTCACCTGCCCGGGGGGAGACCCAGTACTTC. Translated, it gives CASSPARGETQYF.

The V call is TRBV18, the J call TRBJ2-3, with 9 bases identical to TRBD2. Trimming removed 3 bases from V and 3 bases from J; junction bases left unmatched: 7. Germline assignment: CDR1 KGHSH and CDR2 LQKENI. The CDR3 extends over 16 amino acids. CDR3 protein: CASSPGVAGATDTQYF. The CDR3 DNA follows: TGTGCCAGCTCACCGGGGGTAGCGGGAGCGACAGATACGCAGTATTTT.

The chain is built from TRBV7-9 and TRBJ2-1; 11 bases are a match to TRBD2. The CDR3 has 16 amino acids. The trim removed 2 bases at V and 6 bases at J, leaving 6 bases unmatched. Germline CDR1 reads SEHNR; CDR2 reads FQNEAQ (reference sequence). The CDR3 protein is CASSLSLAGVGNEQFF. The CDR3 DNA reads TGTGCCAGCAGCTTATCACTAGCGGGGGTAGGCAATGAGCAGTTCTTC. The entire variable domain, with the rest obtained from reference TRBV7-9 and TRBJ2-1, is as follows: DTGVSQNPRHKITKRGQNVTFRCDPISEHNRLYWYRQTLGQGPEFLTYFQNEAQLEKSRLLSDRFSAERPKGSFSTLEIQRTEQGDSAMYLCASSLSLAGVGNEQFFGPGTRLTVL.

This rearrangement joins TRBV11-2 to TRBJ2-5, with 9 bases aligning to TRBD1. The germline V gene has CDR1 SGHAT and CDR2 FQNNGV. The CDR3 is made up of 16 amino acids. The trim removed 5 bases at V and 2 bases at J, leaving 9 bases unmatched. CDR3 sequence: CASSTGQGKGQETQYF. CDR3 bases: TGTGCCAGCAGCACCGGACAGGGGAAGGGGCAAGAGACCCAGTACTTC.

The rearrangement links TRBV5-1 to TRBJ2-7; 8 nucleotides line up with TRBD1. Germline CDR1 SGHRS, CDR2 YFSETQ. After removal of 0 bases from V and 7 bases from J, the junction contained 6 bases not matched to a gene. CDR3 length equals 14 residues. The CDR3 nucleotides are TGCGCCAGCAGCTTGGGGCCAGGGGGCGGGGAGCAGTACTTC. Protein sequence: CASSLGPGGGEQYF. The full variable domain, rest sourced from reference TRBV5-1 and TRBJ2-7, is KAGVTQTPRYLIKTRGQQVTLSCSPISGHRSVSWYQQTPGQGLQFLFEYFSETQRNKGNFPGRFSGRQFSNSRSEMNVSTLELGDSALYLCASSLGPGGGEQYFGPGTRLTVT.

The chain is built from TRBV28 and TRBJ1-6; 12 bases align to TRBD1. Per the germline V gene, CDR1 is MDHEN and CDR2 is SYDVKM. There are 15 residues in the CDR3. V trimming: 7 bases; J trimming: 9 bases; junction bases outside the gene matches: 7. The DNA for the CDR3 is TGTGCCAGCACCTGGGGACAGGGGGCAATTTCACCCCTCCACTTT. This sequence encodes CASTWGQGAISPLHF.

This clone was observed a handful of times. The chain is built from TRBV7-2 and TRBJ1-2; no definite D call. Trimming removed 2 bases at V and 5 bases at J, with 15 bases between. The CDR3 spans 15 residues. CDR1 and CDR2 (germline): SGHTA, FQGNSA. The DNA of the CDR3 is TGTGCCAGCAGCTTACACGGGATAGAGATATATGGCTACACCTTC. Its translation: CASSLHGIEIYGYTF.

CDR3 sequence: CASSLARGGNYGYTF. DNA of the CDR3: TGTGCCAGCAGCTTAGCGAGAGGTGGGAACTATGGCTACACCTTC. V and J are TRBV7-9 and TRBJ1-2; D unresolved. The V end lost 0 bases, the J end lost 2 bases, and 10 bases lay between the germline ends. This CDR3 spans 15 amino acids. Germline V gene data show CDR1 as SEHNR and CDR2 as FQNEAQ (reference sequence).

CDR3 bases: TGTGCCAGCGTCGGGCAAGCGGGAGGGACCAATGAGCAGTTCTTC. Its protein product is CASVGQAGGTNEQFF. The chain recombines TRBV6-5 with TRBJ2-1, with TRBD2 matching over 10 bases. CDR3 size: 15 residues. The germline V gene has CDR1 MNHEY and CDR2 SVGAGI. V trimming: 8 bases; J trimming: 6 bases; junction bases outside the gene matches: 10.

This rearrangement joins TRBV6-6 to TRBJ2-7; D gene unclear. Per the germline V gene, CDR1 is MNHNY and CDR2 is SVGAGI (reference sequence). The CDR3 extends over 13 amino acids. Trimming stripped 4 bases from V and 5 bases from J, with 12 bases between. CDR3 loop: CASSFRWSDEQYF. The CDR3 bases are TGTGCCAGCAGTTTTCGGTGGAGCGACGAGCAGTACTTC.

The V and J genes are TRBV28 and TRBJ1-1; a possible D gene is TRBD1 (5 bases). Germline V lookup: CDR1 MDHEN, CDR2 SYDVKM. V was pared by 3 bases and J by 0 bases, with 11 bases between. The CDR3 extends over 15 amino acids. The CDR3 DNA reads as TGTGCCAGCAGTTTGGCCAGGGTCATGAACACTGAAGCTTTCTTT. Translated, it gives CASSLARVMNTEAFF.

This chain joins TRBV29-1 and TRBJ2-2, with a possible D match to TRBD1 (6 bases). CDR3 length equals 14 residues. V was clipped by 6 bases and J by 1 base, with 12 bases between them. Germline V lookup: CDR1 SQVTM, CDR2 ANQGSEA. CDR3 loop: CSVQGQLNTGELFF. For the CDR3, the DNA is TGCAGCGTCCAAGGACAGTTGAACACCGGGGAGCTGTTTTTT.

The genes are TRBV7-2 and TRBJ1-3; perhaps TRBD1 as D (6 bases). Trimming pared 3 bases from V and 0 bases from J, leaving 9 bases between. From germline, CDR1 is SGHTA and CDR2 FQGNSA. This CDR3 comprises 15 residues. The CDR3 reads CASSFGDISGNTIYF. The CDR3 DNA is TGTGCCAGCAGCTTCGGGGACATCTCTGGAAACACCATATATTTT.

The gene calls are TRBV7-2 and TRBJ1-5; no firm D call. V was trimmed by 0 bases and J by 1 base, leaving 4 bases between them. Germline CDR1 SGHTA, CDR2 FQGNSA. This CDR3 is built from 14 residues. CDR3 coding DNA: TGTGCCAGCAGCTTAGCGCAGAGCAATCAGCCCCAGCATTTT. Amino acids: CASSLAQSNQPQHF.

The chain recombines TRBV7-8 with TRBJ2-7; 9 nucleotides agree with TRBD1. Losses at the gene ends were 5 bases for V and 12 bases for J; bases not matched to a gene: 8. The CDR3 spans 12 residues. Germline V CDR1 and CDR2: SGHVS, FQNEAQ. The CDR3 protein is CASSTDRGVRYF. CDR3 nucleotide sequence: TGTGCCAGCAGCACGGACAGGGGCGTGCGGTACTTC.

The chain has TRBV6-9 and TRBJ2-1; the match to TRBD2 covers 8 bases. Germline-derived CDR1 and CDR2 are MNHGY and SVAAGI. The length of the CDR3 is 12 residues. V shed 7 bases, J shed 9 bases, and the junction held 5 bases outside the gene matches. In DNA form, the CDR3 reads TGTGCCAGCAATGGGACTAGGCGTGAGCAGTTCTTC. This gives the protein CASNGTRREQFF.

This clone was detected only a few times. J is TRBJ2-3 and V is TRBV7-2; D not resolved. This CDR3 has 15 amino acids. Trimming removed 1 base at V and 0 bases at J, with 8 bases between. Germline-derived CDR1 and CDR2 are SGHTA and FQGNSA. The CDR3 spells CASSLGFVSTDTQYF. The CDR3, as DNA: TGTGCCAGCAGCTTAGGTTTCGTAAGCACAGATACGCAGTATTTT.

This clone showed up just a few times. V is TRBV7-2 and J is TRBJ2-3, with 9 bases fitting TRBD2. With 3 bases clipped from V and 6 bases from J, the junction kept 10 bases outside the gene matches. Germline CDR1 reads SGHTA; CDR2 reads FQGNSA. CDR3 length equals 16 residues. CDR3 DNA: TGTGCCAGCAGCTTCCGTGCGGGAGGGCCAAAGGATACGCAGTATTTT. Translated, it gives CASSFRAGGPKDTQYF.

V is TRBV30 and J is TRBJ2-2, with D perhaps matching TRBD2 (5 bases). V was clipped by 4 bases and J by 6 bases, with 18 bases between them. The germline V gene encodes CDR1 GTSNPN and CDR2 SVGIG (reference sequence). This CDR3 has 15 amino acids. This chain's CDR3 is CAWNDGLQLAGELFF. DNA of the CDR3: TGTGCCTGGAATGACGGACTCCAGCTAGCCGGGGAGCTGTTTTTT.

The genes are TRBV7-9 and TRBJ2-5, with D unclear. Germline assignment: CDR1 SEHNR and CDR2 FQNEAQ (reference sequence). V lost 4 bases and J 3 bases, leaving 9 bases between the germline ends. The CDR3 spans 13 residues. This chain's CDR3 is CASSSWAEETQYF. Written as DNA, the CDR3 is TGTGCCAGCAGCTCCTGGGCCGAAGAGACCCAGTACTTC.

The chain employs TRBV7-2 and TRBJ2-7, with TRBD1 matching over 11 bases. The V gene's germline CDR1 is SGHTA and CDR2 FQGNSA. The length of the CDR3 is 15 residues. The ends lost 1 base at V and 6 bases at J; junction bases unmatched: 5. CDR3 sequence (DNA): TGTGCCAGCAGCTTAGGAGGGGGACAGGGGGGCGAGCAGTACTTC. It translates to CASSLGGGQGGEQYF.